The entry below gives a single T cell receptor beta chain sequence along with its context. Its antigen is not identified. TCRdb's copy holds only in-frame clones and misses some; the assay was immunoSEQ multiplex PCR. The data hold about 80,000 clones, with around 83% observed a single time. The data derive from a study of identifying expanded T cells in peripheral blood. General study findings and limits: Across healthy donors, higher total template counts meant significantly greater approximately two-week count variance.

The receptor comes from a person aged 18 to 75 in good health. The sequenced sample consisted of blood.

The DNA of the CDR3 is TGTGCCTGGACAGCAAACTATGGCTACACCTTC. This translates into CAWTANYGYTF. The chain is built from TRBV30 and TRBJ1-2; D is undetermined. V lost 4 bases to trimming and J lost 2 bases, with 5 bases between them. There are 11 residues in the CDR3. Germline loops: CDR1 GTSNPN, CDR2 SVGIG (reference sequence).